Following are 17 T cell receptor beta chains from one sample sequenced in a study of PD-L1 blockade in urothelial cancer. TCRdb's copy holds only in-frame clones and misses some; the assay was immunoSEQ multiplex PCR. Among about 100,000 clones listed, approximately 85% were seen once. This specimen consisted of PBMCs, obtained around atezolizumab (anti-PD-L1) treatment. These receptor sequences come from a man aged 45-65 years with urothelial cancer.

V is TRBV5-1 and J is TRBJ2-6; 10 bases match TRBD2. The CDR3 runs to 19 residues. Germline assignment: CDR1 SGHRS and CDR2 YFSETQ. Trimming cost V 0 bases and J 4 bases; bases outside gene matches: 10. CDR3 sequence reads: CASSLGLAGSAGGANVLTF. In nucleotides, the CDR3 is TGCGCCAGCAGCTTGGGACTAGCGGGTTCCGCGGGGGGGGCCAACGTCCTGACTTTC.

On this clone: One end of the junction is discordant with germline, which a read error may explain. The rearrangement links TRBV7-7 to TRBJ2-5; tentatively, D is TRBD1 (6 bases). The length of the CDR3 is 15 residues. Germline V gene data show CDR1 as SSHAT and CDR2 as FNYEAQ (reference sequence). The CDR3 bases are TGTGCTAGCAGCTTAGCGCACAGGGCCCAAGAGACCCAGTACTTC. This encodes CASSLAHRAQETQYF.

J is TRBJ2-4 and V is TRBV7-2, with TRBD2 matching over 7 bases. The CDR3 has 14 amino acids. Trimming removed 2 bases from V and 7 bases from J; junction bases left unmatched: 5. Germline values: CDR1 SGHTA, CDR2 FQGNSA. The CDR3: CASSLLTSRNIQYF. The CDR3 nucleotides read TGTGCCAGCAGCTTATTGACTAGCAGGAACATTCAGTACTTC. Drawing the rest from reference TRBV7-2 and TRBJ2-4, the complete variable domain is GAGVSQSPSNKVTEKGKDVELRCDPISGHTALYWYRQSLGQGLEFLIYFQGNSAPDKSGLPSDRFSAERTGGSVSTLTIQRTQQEDSAVYLCASSLLTSRNIQYFGAGTRLSVL.

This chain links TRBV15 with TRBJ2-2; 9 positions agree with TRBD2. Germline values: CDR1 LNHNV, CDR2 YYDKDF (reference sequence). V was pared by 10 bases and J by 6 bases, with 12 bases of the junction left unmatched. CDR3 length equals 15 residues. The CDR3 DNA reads TGTGCCATTAAAAGCGGGAGGTATGGGGCCGGGGAGCTGTTTTTT. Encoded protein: CAIKSGRYGAGELFF.

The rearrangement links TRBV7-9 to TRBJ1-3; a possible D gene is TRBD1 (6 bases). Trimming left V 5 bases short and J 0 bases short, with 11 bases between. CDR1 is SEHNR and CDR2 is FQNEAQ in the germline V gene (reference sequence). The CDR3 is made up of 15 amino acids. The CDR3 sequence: CASSPGQTSGNTIYF. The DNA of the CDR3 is TGTGCCAGCAGCCCCGGACAGACCTCTGGAAACACCATATATTTT.

This CDR3 is CASSSGQGGYGYTF. In DNA, the CDR3 is TGTGCCAGCAGTTCGGGGCAGGGAGGCTATGGCTACACCTTC. This chain links TRBV27 with TRBJ1-2; D perhaps matches TRBD1 (5 bases). This CDR3 contains 14 residues. The germline gives CDR1 MNHEY, CDR2 SMNVEV (reference sequence). With 4 bases removed from V and 4 bases from J, the gap between germline ends came to 13 bases.

This CDR3 reads CAGRTGGQNGYTF. The DNA of the CDR3 is TGTGCCGGTCGTACAGGGGGGCAAAATGGCTACACCTTC. The chain couples TRBV28 to TRBJ1-2; 8 positions agree with TRBD1. Germline V gene lookup returns CDR1 MDHEN and CDR2 SYDVKM. Losses at the gene ends were 11 bases for V and 6 bases for J; bases not matched to a gene: 11. The CDR3 is 13 amino acids.

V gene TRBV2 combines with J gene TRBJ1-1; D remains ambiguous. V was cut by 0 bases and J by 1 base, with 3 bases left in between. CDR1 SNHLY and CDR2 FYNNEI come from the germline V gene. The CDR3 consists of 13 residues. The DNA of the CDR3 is TGTGCCAGCAGTGAAGCTCAGAACACTGAAGCTTTCTTT. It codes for CASSEAQNTEAFF.

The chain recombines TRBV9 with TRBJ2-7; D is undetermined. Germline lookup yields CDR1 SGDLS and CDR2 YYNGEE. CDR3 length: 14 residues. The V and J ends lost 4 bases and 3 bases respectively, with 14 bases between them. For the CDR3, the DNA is TGTGCCAGCAGCTTGACACCCACGGACTACGAGCAGTACTTC. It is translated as CASSLTPTDYEQYF.

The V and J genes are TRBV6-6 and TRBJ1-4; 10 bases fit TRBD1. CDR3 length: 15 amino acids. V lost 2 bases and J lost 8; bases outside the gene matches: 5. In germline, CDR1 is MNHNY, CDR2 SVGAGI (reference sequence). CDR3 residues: CASSYRDRGGEKLFF. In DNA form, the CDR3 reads TGTGCCAGCAGTTACAGGGACAGGGGTGGGGAAAAACTGTTTTTT.

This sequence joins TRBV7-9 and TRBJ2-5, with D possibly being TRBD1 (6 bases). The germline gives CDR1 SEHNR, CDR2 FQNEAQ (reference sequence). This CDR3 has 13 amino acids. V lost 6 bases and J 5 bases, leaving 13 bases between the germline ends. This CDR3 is CASSPPGVETQYF. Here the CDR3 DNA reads TGTGCCAGCAGTCCACCAGGGGTTGAGACCCAGTACTTC.

This CDR3 reads CASSEVTRAPNEKLFF. For the CDR3, the DNA is TGTGCCAGCAGTGAGGTTACCAGGGCACCTAATGAAAAACTGTTTTTT. The chain has TRBV6-1 and TRBJ1-4; D is perhaps TRBD1 (5 bases). The CDR3 runs to 16 residues. Trimming cost V 3 bases and J 3 bases, with 14 bases left between them. The germline V gene has CDR1 MNHNS and CDR2 SASEGT.

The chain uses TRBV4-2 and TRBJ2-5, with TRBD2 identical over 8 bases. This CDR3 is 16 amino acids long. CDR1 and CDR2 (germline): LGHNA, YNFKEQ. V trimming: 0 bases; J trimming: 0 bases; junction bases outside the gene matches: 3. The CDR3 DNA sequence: TGTGCCAGCAGCCAAGATAGCGGGGCTCACCAAGAGACCCAGTACTTC. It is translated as CASSQDSGAHQETQYF.

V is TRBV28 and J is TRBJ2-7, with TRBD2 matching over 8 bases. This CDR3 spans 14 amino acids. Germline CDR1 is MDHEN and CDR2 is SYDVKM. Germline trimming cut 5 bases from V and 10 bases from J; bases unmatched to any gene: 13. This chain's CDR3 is CASSPPHSGTSQYF. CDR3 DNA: TGTGCCAGCAGTCCCCCACACAGTGGGACTAGTCAGTACTTC.

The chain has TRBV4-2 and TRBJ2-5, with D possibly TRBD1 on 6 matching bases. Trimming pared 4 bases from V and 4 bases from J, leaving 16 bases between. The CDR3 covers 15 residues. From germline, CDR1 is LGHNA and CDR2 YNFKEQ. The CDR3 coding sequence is TGTGCCAGCAGCCCCGCAGGGGTGAATTCAGAGACCCAGTACTTC. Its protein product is CASSPAGVNSETQYF.

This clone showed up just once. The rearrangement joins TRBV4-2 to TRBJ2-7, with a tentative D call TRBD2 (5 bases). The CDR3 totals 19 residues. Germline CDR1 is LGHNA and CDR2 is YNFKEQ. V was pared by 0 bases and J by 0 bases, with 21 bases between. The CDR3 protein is CASSQDSRRSRGDSYEQYF. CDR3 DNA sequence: TGTGCCAGCAGCCAAGATTCCAGGAGGTCTCGCGGAGACTCCTACGAGCAGTACTTC.

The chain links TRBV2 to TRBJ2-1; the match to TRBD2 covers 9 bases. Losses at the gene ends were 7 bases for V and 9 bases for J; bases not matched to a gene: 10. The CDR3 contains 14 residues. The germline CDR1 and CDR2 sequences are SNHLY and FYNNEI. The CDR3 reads CASTGGRAFFEQFF. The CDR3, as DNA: TGTGCCAGCACGGGCGGGAGGGCCTTTTTTGAGCAGTTCTTC.